Below, 22 T cell receptor beta chains from the same sample are listed, as sequenced in a study of control samples from healthy donors and cancer patients. The method was immunoSEQ multiplex PCR; TCRdb's version includes in-frame clones alone and lacks a portion of them. The data hold about 57,000 clones, with approximately 90% observed a single time. Sequencing was performed on PBMCs. The source of these receptors is a man aged 30 to 45 with colorectal cancer.

The chain carries TRBV5-1 and TRBJ2-2, with D unclear. From germline, CDR1 is SGHRS and CDR2 YFSETQ. The V end lost 1 base, the J end lost 1 base, and 5 bases lay between the germline ends. This CDR3 is built from 14 residues. CDR3: CASSLSGNTGELFF. The CDR3 DNA is TGCGCCAGCAGCTTGTCGGGGAACACCGGGGAGCTGTTTTTT. The variable domain in full, completed from reference TRBV5-1 and TRBJ2-2, reads KAGVTQTPRYLIKTRGQQVTLSCSPISGHRSVSWYQQTPGQGLQFLFEYFSETQRNKGNFPGRFSGRQFSNSRSEMNVSTLELGDSALYLCASSLSGNTGELFFGEGSRLTVL.

V is TRBV6-1 and J is TRBJ2-2, with 8 bases lining up with TRBD1. Germline CDR1 reads MNHNS; CDR2 reads SASEGT. The J segment lost 1 base and the V segment lost 4 bases, leaving 8 bases of the junction unmatched. The CDR3 length is 17 residues. The CDR3 sequence is CASSAFGGQVNTGELFF. Here the CDR3 DNA reads TGTGCCAGCAGTGCTTTTGGGGGACAGGTGAACACCGGGGAGCTGTTTTTT.

The chain couples TRBV5-4 to TRBJ1-4; tentative D call: TRBD1 (5 bases). Trimming pared 0 bases from V and 3 bases from J, leaving 12 bases between. Germline V lookup: CDR1 SGHNT, CDR2 YYREEE (reference sequence). The CDR3 extends over 16 amino acids. The chain's CDR3 is CASSLDPDTSNEKLFF. In DNA, the CDR3 is TGTGCCAGCAGCTTGGACCCGGACACTTCTAATGAAAAACTGTTTTTT. The full variable domain, with the rest looked up from reference TRBV5-4 and TRBJ1-4, is ETGVTQSPTHLIKTRGQQVTLRCSSQSGHNTVSWYQQALGQGPQFIFQYYREEENGRGNFPPRFSGLQFPNYSSELNVNALELDDSALYLCASSLDPDTSNEKLFFGSGTQLSVL.

In its sample, this clone was seen once. A junction end diverges from the germline sequence, so it may reflect a read error. The rearrangement links TRBV19 to TRBJ1-2; D uncertain. CDR3 length: 12 residues. The V gene's germline CDR1 is LNHDA and CDR2 SQIVND (reference sequence). CDR3 sequence (DNA): TGTGCCAGTAGTCTAGAAGGCGGTGGCTACACCTTC. It specifies CASSLEGGGYTF.

J is TRBJ2-7 and V is TRBV6-2 or TRBV6-3; D ambiguous. The CDR3 covers 18 residues. The V end was cut by 6 bases, the J end by 0 bases, with 24 bases between. Germline V lookup: CDR1 MNHEY, CDR2 SVGEGT. The CDR3 nucleotides read TGTGCCAGCAGCCCTTCCCTTCTAAGGGCGACGAGCTCCTACGAGCAGTACTTC. Translated, it gives CASSPSLLRATSSYEQYF.

The chain couples TRBV4-3 to TRBJ2-4; a weak D match, TRBD2 (5 bases). V gave up 4 bases and J gave up 6 bases, with 16 bases separating them. Germline CDR1 reads LGHNA; CDR2 reads YSLEER. The CDR3 sequence is 15 residues long. Here the CDR3 reads CASSRNREGVNIQYF. As DNA, the CDR3 is TGCGCCAGCAGCCGCAATCGAGAGGGTGTAAACATTCAGTACTTC.

The chain couples TRBV6-2 or TRBV6-3 to TRBJ2-7; TRBD1 is a possible D gene (6 bases). CDR1 and CDR2 from the germline V gene are MNHEY and SVGEGT. Trimming removed 2 bases at V and 2 bases at J, with 7 bases between. The CDR3 contains 13 residues. The CDR3: CASSYRDTYEQYV. CDR3 coding DNA: TGTGCCAGCAGTTACCGGGACACCTACGAGCAGTACGTC.

V gene TRBV6-5 combines with J gene TRBJ2-1, with 8 positions matching TRBD1. Germline values: CDR1 MNHEY, CDR2 SVGAGI. Unmatched junction bases numbered 6, after V lost 6 bases and J lost 2 bases. This CDR3 spans 15 amino acids. CDR3 in DNA: TGTGCCAGCAGCCTTTGGACAGGGCCCTACAATGAGCAGTTCTTC. Protein: CASSLWTGPYNEQFF.

This clone was recorded once. This CDR3 is CASSPSTAETYEQYF. The CDR3 nucleotides are TGTGCCAGCTCACCCTCTACGGCCGAAACCTACGAGCAGTACTTC. J is TRBJ2-7 and V is TRBV18; D is unresolved. The germline gives CDR1 KGHSH, CDR2 LQKENI. This CDR3 is built from 15 residues. V shed 3 bases and J shed 2 bases, with 14 bases lying between them.

V gene TRBV27 combines with J gene TRBJ2-3; TRBD2 agrees at 12 bases. The CDR3 is made up of 17 amino acids. V lost 0 bases to trimming and J lost 2 bases; unmatched junction nucleotides: 3. The V gene's germline CDR1 is MNHEY and CDR2 SMNVEV (reference sequence). CDR3 nucleotide sequence: TGTGCCAGCAGTTTATCCCGACTAGCGGGGGTCACAGATACGCAGTATTTT. Protein: CASSLSRLAGVTDTQYF.

V gene TRBV7-2 combines with J gene TRBJ2-6; TRBD2 might be the D (5 bases). This CDR3 has 16 residues. Germline CDR1 reads SGHTA; CDR2 reads FQGNSA. V was trimmed by 5 bases and J by 0 bases, leaving 11 bases between them. The CDR3 sequence: CASSPRGYSGANVLTF. The CDR3 DNA sequence: TGTGCCAGCAGCCCACGAGGGTACTCTGGGGCCAACGTCCTGACTTTC.

The V gene is TRBV19, the J gene TRBJ1-1, with 8 bases lining up with TRBD1. V lost 5 bases and J lost 7; bases outside the gene matches: 18. The CDR3 contains 17 residues. In germline, CDR1 is LNHDA, CDR2 SQIVND (reference sequence). The CDR3 DNA sequence: TGTGCCAGTAGTCCCAGACGACCTCGGACAGGGAGTAATGAAGCTTTCTTT. This encodes CASSPRRPRTGSNEAFF.

The chain is built from TRBV5-4 and TRBJ2-2, with TRBD1 matching 7 bases. Germline-derived CDR1 and CDR2 are SGHNT and YYREEE (reference sequence). The CDR3 runs to 13 residues. With 4 bases clipped from V and 4 bases from J, the junction kept 1 base outside the gene matches. As DNA, the CDR3 is TGTGCCAGCAGCCCAGGGGGCACCGGGGAGCTGTTTTTT. Amino acids: CASSPGGTGELFF. Full variable domain (remainder filled in from reference TRBV5-4 and TRBJ2-2): ETGVTQSPTHLIKTRGQQVTLRCSSQSGHNTVSWYQQALGQGPQFIFQYYREEENGRGNFPPRFSGLQFPNYSSELNVNALELDDSALYLCASSPGGTGELFFGEGSRLTVL.

The chain has TRBV3-1 (or the pseudogene TRBV3-2) and TRBJ2-1; a weak D match, TRBD2 (7 bases). CDR3 length: 19 residues. V shed 4 bases and J shed 5 bases, with 27 bases lying between them. The germline gives CDR1 LGHDT, CDR2 YNNKEL (reference sequence). Here the CDR3 DNA reads TGTGCCAGCAGCCGACTCCTTGGGGGGGGGCGGGTATTAAACAATGAGCAGTTCTTC. Amino acid sequence: CASSRLLGGGRVLNNEQFF.

The chain combines TRBV10-3 with TRBJ1-1, with a tentative D call TRBD1 (6 bases). The length of the CDR3 is 16 residues. Germline lookup yields CDR1 ENHRY and CDR2 SYGVKD. Trimming removed 0 bases from V and 6 bases from J, with 17 bases in between. The CDR3 coding sequence is TGTGCCATCAGTGAGTCTTGGGGCCGGACAGCCTCTGAAGCTTTCTTT. Translation: CAISESWGRTASEAFF.

The chain is built from TRBV9 and TRBJ2-2, with 12 positions matching TRBD2. Trimming cost V 4 bases and J 3 bases; bases outside gene matches: 7. This CDR3 has 17 amino acids. Per germline, CDR1 SGDLS and CDR2 YYNGEE. CDR3 DNA: TGTGCCAGCAGCTCCAGGACTAGCGGGGCTTACACCGGGGAGCTGTTTTTT. Its translation: CASSSRTSGAYTGELFF.

The V and J genes are TRBV6-5 and TRBJ2-7; no definite D call. This CDR3 comprises 11 residues. V shed 5 bases and J shed 3 bases, with 5 bases lying between them. The germline CDR1 and CDR2 sequences are MNHEY and SVGAGI. The CDR3 nucleotides are TGTGCCAGCAGTAGATACTACGAGCAGTACTTC. It yields the protein CASSRYYEQYF.

This clone was seen a single time. V usage is TRBV7-5 and J usage is TRBJ2-3; the D call TRBD1 from the table was never checked on the DNA. TRBV7-5 is a documented pseudogene. This CDR3 has 15 amino acids. The CDR3 nucleotides are TGTGCCAGAAGCTTAGGGGCTGAAAGCACAGATACGCAGTATTTT. Amino acids: CARSLGAESTDTQYF.

The rearrangement joins TRBV20-1 to TRBJ2-7; D is uncertain. The germline V gene has CDR1 DFQATT and CDR2 SNEGSKA (reference sequence). Trimming removed 6 bases at V and 5 bases at J, with 11 bases between. The CDR3 runs to 11 residues. The CDR3 region has the DNA TGCAGTGCATCAAACCAGGACGAGCAGTACTTC. Its protein is CSASNQDEQYF.

This chain joins TRBV10-3 and TRBJ2-7, with D possibly being TRBD1 (5 bases). The germline CDR1 and CDR2 sequences are ENHRY and SYGVKD. V gave up 3 bases and J gave up 2 bases, with 14 bases separating them. This CDR3 contains 15 residues. CDR3 sequence: CAISETQGSTYEQYF. CDR3 DNA: TGTGCCATCAGTGAAACGCAGGGTTCCACCTACGAGCAGTACTTC.

This chain connects TRBV2 to TRBJ1-5, with D perhaps TRBD1 (5 bases). Germline CDR1 and CDR2: SNHLY and FYNNEI. Trimming took 7 bases from V and 7 from J, leaving 17 bases between them. The CDR3 totals 14 residues. The DNA for the CDR3 is TGTGCCAGCACCGGAGAGGGGAGAGTGCAGCCCCAGCATTTT. This translates into CASTGEGRVQPQHF.

The chain joins TRBV29-1 to TRBJ1-2, with TRBD1 matching 8 bases. The germline V gene has CDR1 SQVTM and CDR2 ANQGSEA. The CDR3 runs to 12 residues. J lost 6 bases, V lost 6 bases, and 6 bases had no gene match. CDR3 DNA sequence: TGCAGCGTCCGACAGGGGAGTGATGGCTACACCTTC. This sequence encodes CSVRQGSDGYTF.